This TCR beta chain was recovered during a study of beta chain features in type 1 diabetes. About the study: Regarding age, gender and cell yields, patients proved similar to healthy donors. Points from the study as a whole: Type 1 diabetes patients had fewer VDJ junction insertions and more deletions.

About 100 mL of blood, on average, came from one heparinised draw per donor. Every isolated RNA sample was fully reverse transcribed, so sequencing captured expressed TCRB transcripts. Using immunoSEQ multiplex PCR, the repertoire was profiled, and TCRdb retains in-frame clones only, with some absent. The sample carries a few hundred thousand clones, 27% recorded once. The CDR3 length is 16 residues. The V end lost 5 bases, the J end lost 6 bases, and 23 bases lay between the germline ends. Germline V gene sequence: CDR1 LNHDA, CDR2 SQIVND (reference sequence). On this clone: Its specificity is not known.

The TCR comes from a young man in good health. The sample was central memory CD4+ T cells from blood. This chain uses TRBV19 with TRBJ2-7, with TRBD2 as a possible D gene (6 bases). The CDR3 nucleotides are TGTGCCAGTAGTCCCGGACACCGGGACTTCTACGCCGAGCAGTACTTC. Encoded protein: CASSPGHRDFYAEQYF.